Below are 5 T cell receptor beta chains sequenced from a single sample in a study of cytomegalovirus exposure and HLA in healthy donors. PCR amplification relied on 60 Vbeta primers (plus 13 Jbeta primers). TCRdb keeps only in-frame clones here, not all; method: immunoSEQ multiplex PCR. The sample lists around 130,000 clones; about 85% were seen once. Sequences were obtained from PBMCs. The receptors come from a boy between 10 and 17 years old in good health and CMV-seronegative.

This chain uses TRBV10-3 with TRBJ2-2; D not resolved. This CDR3 comprises 13 residues. V was clipped by 8 bases and J by 6 bases, with 13 bases between them. The V gene's germline CDR1 is ENHRY and CDR2 SYGVKD. The CDR3 region is CAISGLGPGELFF. CDR3 in DNA: TGTGCCATCTCCGGGTTAGGCCCCGGGGAGCTGTTTTTT.

This rearrangement joins TRBV5-1 to TRBJ2-5; possibly TRBD2 for D (5 bases). V dropped 2 bases and J dropped 2 bases, with 10 bases sitting between them. The V gene's germline CDR1 is SGHRS and CDR2 YFSETQ. This CDR3 spans 14 amino acids. DNA for the CDR3: TGCGCCAGCAGCTTTGGAGGTTTACAAGAGACCCAGTACTTC. Protein: CASSFGGLQETQYF.

V gene TRBV11-1 combines with J gene TRBJ2-2; the D gene is possibly TRBD1 (5 bases). The CDR3 has 14 residues. V was clipped by 6 bases and J by 3 bases, with 11 bases between them. Germline V gene data show CDR1 as SGHAT and CDR2 as FQDESV (reference sequence). The CDR3 loop is CASRQGRDTGELFF. DNA of the CDR3: TGTGCCAGCAGACAAGGCAGGGACACCGGGGAGCTGTTTTTT.

The genes are TRBV7-2 and TRBJ2-1; 13 nucleotides line up with TRBD2. V gave up 4 bases and J gave up 10 bases; unmatched junction bases: 13. In germline, CDR1 is SGHTA, CDR2 FQGNSA. The CDR3 loop spans 17 amino acids. CDR3 region: CASSSGTSGVYREEQFF. The CDR3, as DNA: TGTGCCAGCAGCTCCGGGACTAGCGGGGTATACAGGGAAGAGCAGTTCTTC.

V gene TRBV29-1 combines with J gene TRBJ2-5; 8 nucleotides line up with TRBD1. The length of the CDR3 is 14 residues. Germline values: CDR1 SQVTM, CDR2 ANQGSEA. The junction had 12 bases not matched to a gene; V was cut back by 8 bases and J by 4 bases. CDR3 protein: CSSDETGVGETQYF. CDR3 sequence (DNA): TGCAGCTCGGACGAGACAGGGGTGGGAGAGACCCAGTACTTC.